Following are 7 T cell receptor beta chains from one sample sequenced in a study of blood T cell repertoires in COVID-19. This table comes from immunoSEQ multiplex PCR, and its TCRdb copy is limited to in-frame clones, with some not included. The sample records roughly 230,000 clones, 70% to 85% being singletons. The material sequenced was PBMCs or T cells enriched from blood (not recorded which). These receptors all stem from an older woman who had recovered from COVID-19.

The chain joins TRBV14 to TRBJ2-1, with TRBD2 as a possible D gene (5 bases). Germline-derived CDR1 and CDR2 are SGHDN and FVKESK. There are 16 residues in the CDR3. The ends were cut back, 1 base at V and 4 bases at J, with 14 bases in the middle. The CDR3 loop reads CASSQGELRLYNEQFF. In DNA form, the CDR3 reads TGTGCCAGCAGCCAAGGGGAACTCCGACTATACAATGAGCAGTTCTTC. Full variable domain (rest looked up from reference TRBV14 and TRBJ2-1): EAGVTQFPSHSVIEKGQTVTLRCDPISGHDNLYWYRRVMGKEIKFLLHFVKESKQDESGMPNNRFLAERTGGTYSTLKVQPAELEDSGVYFCASSQGELRLYNEQFFGPGTRLTVL.

The chain uses TRBV7-9 and TRBJ1-2; no clear D. CDR3 size: 16 residues. Per germline, CDR1 SEHNR and CDR2 FQNEAQ (reference sequence). V lost 5 bases and J 1 base, leaving 17 bases between the germline ends. CDR3 DNA sequence: TGTGCCAGCAGCCCAGATGGCTGGCAGATTAACTATGGCTACACCTTC. It encodes CASSPDGWQINYGYTF.

This chain uses TRBV5-1 with TRBJ2-6; a possible D gene is TRBD2 (5 bases). Germline V CDR1 and CDR2: SGHRS, YFSETQ. The CDR3 is made up of 16 amino acids. The V end was cut by 7 bases, the J end by 1 base, with 15 bases between. The CDR3 nucleotides read TGCGCCAGCTGGGGTCTACGCGGGTCTGGGGCCAACGTCCTGACTTTC. Translating it yields CASWGLRGSGANVLTF. Full variable domain (rest looked up from reference TRBV5-1 and TRBJ2-6): KAGVTQTPRYLIKTRGQQVTLSCSPISGHRSVSWYQQTPGQGLQFLFEYFSETQRNKGNFPGRFSGRQFSNSRSEMNVSTLELGDSALYLCASWGLRGSGANVLTFGAGSRLTVL.

This clone was seen only once. The chain recombines TRBV25-1 with TRBJ1-1; D is undetermined. The CDR3 totals 11 residues. Germline V lookup: CDR1 MGHDK, CDR2 SYGVNS. V shed 4 bases and J shed 5 bases, with 5 bases lying between them. The CDR3 protein is CASSARTEAFF. CDR3 nucleotides: TGTGCCAGCAGTGCCCGGACTGAAGCTTTCTTT. Using reference TRBV25-1 and TRBJ1-1 for the parts outside the CDR3, the full variable domain is EADIYQTPRYLVIGTGKKITLECSQTMGHDKMYWYQQDPGMELHLIHYSYGVNSTEKGDLSSESTVSRIRTEHFPLTLESARPSHTSQYLCASSARTEAFFGQGTRLTVV.

The CDR3 coding sequence is TGTGCCAGCAGCTTAGCGCTGGTGGTAGCGGGAGGGTCGGGTGAGCAGTTCTTC. Translation gives CASSLALVVAGGSGEQFF. This chain links TRBV7-6 with TRBJ2-1; 11 bases match TRBD2. The junction had 13 bases not matched to a gene; V was cut back by 0 bases and J by 9 bases. There are 18 residues in the CDR3. The germline CDR1 and CDR2 sequences are SGHVS and FNYEAQ.

The rearrangement links TRBV19 to TRBJ2-3; 9 bases line up with TRBD1. The V gene's germline CDR1 is LNHDA and CDR2 SQIVND (reference sequence). Trimming at V came to 5 bases and at J to 2 bases, leaving 17 bases not matched to a gene. The CDR3 runs 19 residues. CDR3 amino acids: CASSSYRDRVSLNTDTQYF. CDR3 DNA sequence: TGTGCCAGTAGTTCCTACCGGGACAGGGTTTCCCTCAACACAGATACGCAGTATTTT.

The V gene is TRBV25-1, the J gene TRBJ1-1, with no clear D. The germline V gene encodes CDR1 MGHDK and CDR2 SYGVNS. Trimming removed 1 base from V and 1 base from J, with 16 bases in between. The CDR3 is made up of 17 amino acids. Here the CDR3 reads CASSESPRTESNTEAFF. In DNA form, the CDR3 reads TGTGCCAGCAGTGAATCCCCCCGGACTGAGTCGAACACTGAAGCTTTCTTT.